Following are 6 T cell receptor beta chains from one sample sequenced in a study of control samples from healthy donors and cancer patients. Measured with immunoSEQ multiplex PCR; TCRdb has only the in-frame clones, and not every one. This repertoire shows 90,000 to 95,000 clones, around four fifths found once; its top ten account for around 20%. Sample: blood. These receptor sequences come from a man younger than 40 in good health.

In this sample, this clone turned up many times. The chain joins TRBV12-2 to TRBJ2-1; no DNA check was done on the table's D call, TRBD2. TRBV12-2 is a listed pseudogene. This CDR3 has 13 residues. This CDR3 is CASRLALRNEQFF. The CDR3 nucleotides are TGTGCAAGTCGCTTAGCGCTGAGAAATGAGCAGTTCTTC.

This chain links TRBV11-2 with TRBJ1-5, with no clear D. The CDR3 has 13 amino acids. Trimming pared 0 bases from V and 4 bases from J, leaving 4 bases between. Germline CDR1 and CDR2: SGHAT and FQNNGV. The DNA for the CDR3 is TGTGCCAGCAGCTTAGACAGAAATCAGCCCCAGCATTTT. This gives the protein CASSLDRNQPQHF.

This chain joins TRBV18 and TRBJ2-3; D not resolved. The CDR3 loop spans 12 amino acids. Germline CDR1 KGHSH, CDR2 LQKENI. V shed 6 bases and J shed 2 bases, with 6 bases lying between them. Here the CDR3 DNA reads TGTGCCAGCTCGTATAACACAGATACGCAGTATTTT. Translated, it gives CASSYNTDTQYF.

The gene calls are TRBV7-3 and TRBJ2-3; 8 positions agree with TRBD1. The CDR3 spans 15 residues. CDR1 is SGHTA, CDR2 FQGTGA, per germline. V was clipped by 8 bases and J by 0 bases; unmatched bases: 7. This CDR3 reads CASSFQGASTDTQYF. CDR3 sequence (DNA): TGTGCCAGCTCATTTCAGGGGGCTAGCACAGATACGCAGTATTTT.

The chain combines TRBV6-5 with TRBJ1-5; D is unresolved. Germline CDR1 reads MNHEY; CDR2 reads SVGAGI. The CDR3 spans 13 residues. Trimming removed 6 bases at V and 0 bases at J, with 6 bases between. This chain's CDR3 is CASRVNSNQPQHF. The CDR3 DNA reads TGTGCCAGCAGAGTGAATAGCAATCAGCCCCAGCATTTT.

This sequence joins TRBV3-1 (or the pseudogene TRBV3-2) and TRBJ2-5; D uncertain. This CDR3 is 15 amino acids long. The V end lost 0 bases, the J end lost 9 bases, and 17 bases lay between the germline ends. Germline values: CDR1 LGHDT, CDR2 YNNKEL (reference sequence). DNA of the CDR3: TGTGCCAGCAGCCAAGAATCCCTTCAACGGCGTGCCCAGTACTTC. It codes for CASSQESLQRRAQYF.